This TCR beta chain stems from a study of cytomegalovirus exposure and HLA in healthy donors (dated by TCRdb to 2017 to 2019). Broadly, across the study: According to an earlier analysis of a few hundred of the donors, roughly 180 million T cells yielded roughly 110 million unique TCR beta sequences and less than 300 Gb of sequence data. An early release covering roughly 640 HLA-typed donors comprised about 300 gigabases of sequencing data and roughly 85 million unique TCR sequences. Of the roughly 400 genotyped donors, 81% were placed in the genetic ancestry cluster associated with self-reported Caucasian donors. The aim of the study was to test whether cataloging public T cell receptors could identify signatures of past pathogen exposure. Using immunosequencing, the study profiled T cell repertoires from 666 subjects and related those repertoires to cytomegalovirus serostatus. In addition to the first cohort of 650 to 800 subjects, a separate validation cohort of over 90 different subjects was used. To predict cytomegalovirus infection status, the study combined high-throughput TCR immunosequencing, statistical association of individual TCRs with disease status, and machine learning. A later analysis re-analyzed previously published TCR beta repertoires from hundreds of donors and added high-resolution HLA genotyping to study TCR occurrence patterns. In the later analysis, no new phenotypic data were used to find candidate immune exposures; instead, reliance was placed on TCR beta sequences and their occurrence across donors. In an earlier analysis of 500 to 650 of the donors, high-throughput TCR beta sequencing was used to judge whether each TCR beta V gene segment behaved as functional or pseudogenic. Alongside the repertoire data, information on donor age, sex, ethnicity and CMV serostatus was compiled. Genome-wide SNP genotypes for about 65% of the 666 donors were used in a later genetic analysis, which treated that subset as a discovery cohort. All discovery cohort repertoires had been generated using a single sequencing platform. HLA typing covered class I and class II loci at four-digit resolution. The number of typed donors differed by locus: roughly 620-630 for A, B, C, DRB1 and DQB1; roughly 510 for DQA1; some 610 for DPA1; and approximately 450 for DPB1. Four or five DR-DQ haplotypes were handled as single units for association and clustering because linkage in the cohort was strong. On average, over 200,000 unique TCR beta nucleotide sequences were sequenced per donor among 300 to 500 genotyped donors of the cohort, with around 19% of those sequences being non-productive.

This clone has only a few counts. Its recognized antigen is unknown. There are no base qualities to consult, and no much larger clone falls within one base. CDR1 SQVTM and CDR2 ANQGSEA were looked up in the germline V gene. The germline ends are 16 bases apart after V is trimmed by 6 bases and J by 11 bases. From its cysteine to its phenylalanine, the CDR3 spans 11 amino acids. Only CDR3 DNA remains: 33 bases, in frame from the first base. What the study reported, not specific to this receptor: A later genetic analysis reported fewer N-insertions in productive TCRs among donors in an Asian-associated ancestry cluster than the roughly 700-donor mean. In an earlier analysis of approximately 590 of the donors, most TCR beta V segments appeared in productive rearrangements about 87% or about 30% of the time, broadly matching IMGT annotations. In vitro tests confirmed that three of the cytomegalovirus-associated TCR beta chains recognize cytomegalovirus antigens. The authors suggested that the approach could potentially be extended to other disease states and immunological phenotypes. Across donors, most TCR sequences were observed very rarely, whereas some public TCRs were present in many individuals. In a later analysis, HLA-associated TCR beta chains were found to be more clonally expanded and to have lower generation probabilities than equally common non-associated chains. A group of highly shared sequence variants was considered likely to be a technical artifact of the sequencing pipeline. When HLA alleles, especially DR and DQ, strongly co-occurred, TCR associations were difficult to assign to individual alleles. A further reported finding was that TCR beta sequences accurately predicted the HLA-A and HLA-B alleles for most subjects in the first cohort. In a later analysis, some 18,000 TCR beta sequences were associated with specific HLA alleles at a false discovery rate of 0.05. Correlated functional status among segregating V segments might be attributable to linkage disequilibrium, but an unknown experimental factor could not be ruled out. In a later analysis, several top co-occurrence clusters were reported to appear linked to parvovirus B19, influenza, CMV and Epstein-Barr virus. The 87-base-pair reads could not distinguish some IMGT-functional V segments, including TRBV6-2 and TRBV6-3, so those segments were excluded. HLA typing was unavailable for some donors at each locus, so association tests used only the typed subset. In both the original and validation cohorts, the classifier was reported to diagnose cytomegalovirus status with high specificity and sensitivity. The earlier analysis of about 600 of the donors excluded some 16 rarely observed V segments, including chromosome 9 orphons, because counts were too low. Presence/absence analyses assumed roughly uniform sequencing depth across donors, an assumption that may not hold. A total of 150 to 200 TCR beta chains were listed by the study as associated with cytomegalovirus. A later genetic analysis associated a missense DCLRE1C variant with V-gene and J-gene trimming of TCR beta chains, and an independent cohort replicated the association. In a later analysis, most CMV-associated TCR beta chains were found to appear HLA-restricted, with HLA associations seemingly driven largely by CMV exposure. A later analysis found that TCR association rates varied across HLA loci, with DRB1 alleles showing the most associated TCRs and HLA-C alleles the fewest. This cohort had only TCR beta chains sequenced, and the lack of alpha or paired-chain data limited which features could be detected. Immune exposure information for the cohort was limited to CMV serostatus.

The cohort consisted of 670 or so healthy bone marrow donors. Cohort members were all nominally healthy when sampled, although unrecorded immune exposures were likely present. The donor was CMV seronegative and belonged to the group of more than 300 seronegative cohort members. Every donor gave a peripheral blood sample, and the peripheral blood mononuclear cells from that sample were used for TCR beta sequencing. Genomic DNA extraction from the blood cell samples was performed with the Qiagen DNeasy Blood Extraction Kit. Receptors were amplified or captured by the immunoSEQ multiplex PCR assay. A mixture of 60 forward primers for TCR Vbeta segments and 13 reverse primers for TCR Jbeta segments was used in the multiplex PCR. The CDR3 region of rearranged TCR beta genes was amplified from genomic DNA with a multiplex PCR assay. The amplified TCR beta libraries were sequenced on the Illumina HiSeq System as 87-base-pair reads. The study's own analysis went as follows. In a later analysis, roughly 80 million unique TCR beta chains were counted across the approximately 640 repertoires, and around 11 million of these chains were shared by at least two donors. A nearest-neighbor algorithm error-corrected the raw reads and collapsed the reads into unique sequences, merging closely related sequences to remove PCR and sequencing errors. V, D and J gene segments were assigned by aligning CDR3 sequences to IMGT reference sequences. For a sequence to be retained, at least a six-nucleotide match to both a V gene segment and a J gene segment was required. Rearrangements were called productive when the CDR3 lacked stop codons and stayed in frame with V and J; all others were non-productive. Following IMGT convention, CDR3 was defined as the stretch from the second conserved V-encoded cysteine up to the conserved J-encoded phenylalanine. The earlier analysis of some 540 of the donors excluded any sequence lacking an unambiguous match to a single V gene segment. An earlier analysis of a few hundred of the donors classified V segments as functional when productive rearrangements were above 56.7% and as segregating when the standard deviation between donors was above 5%. To diagnose cytomegalovirus status from the catalog of TCR beta chain sequences, a statistical classification framework was built. A later analysis assigned V and J genes by comparing TCR nucleotide sequences with IMGT/GENE-DB human TR gene sequences. The TCRdist pipeline was used in a later analysis to assign CDR3 sequences and most-parsimonious VDJ recombination scenarios. In a later analysis, each TCR beta chain was defined by its CDR3 amino acid sequence together with its V-gene family, and reads without a unique V-gene family were excluded. In a later analysis, around 600 highly shared, low-generation-probability nucleotide sequences were removed to address suspected cross-contamination and a sequencing artifact. In a later analysis, a clonal expansion index for each public chain was calculated from normalized within-repertoire ranks of inferred template counts. A later analysis computed generation probabilities with a VDJ recombination model fitted to out-of-frame rearrangements, and checked the results against IGoR. In a later analysis, TCR-TCR, TCR-HLA and TCR-CMV co-occurrence was scored with hypergeometric tests, and a repertoire-size bias correction was applied to TCR pairs. To estimate false discovery rates, a later analysis permuted the HLA or CMV assignments 20 times. In a later analysis, co-occurring TCRs were grouped using DBSCAN, and TCRdist sequence similarity was added for clustering within HLA-allele-positive subsets. Repertoires with fewer than 30,000 or more than 120,000 public chains were left out of co-occurrence clustering, as were five repertoires with anomalous nucleotide sharing. TCRdb re-hosts the immuneACCESS table, in-frame sequences only. Its copies lack some clones; in the studies checked, an unresolved V gene accounts for under half of them, and the cause for the rest is not known. V, J and clone size are those of that table, while D and trimming were read from the DNA. The sample table shows about 140,000 clones, and 75% to 80% are seen once. The ten largest make up around 1.5% of the sample.

The chain uses TRBV29-1 and TRBJ1-1; the best D guess is TRBD1, with 5 bases matching. This clonotype originated in a female donor in good health and CMV-seronegative. The sequencing input was PBMCs. The DNA reads as follows: TGCAGCGTGACCCTGGGGGGGGATGCTTTCTTT. The resulting protein is CSVTLGGDAFF.